The sequence of this T cell receptor beta chain was determined in a study of cytotoxic CD8 clonotypes in ibrutinib-treated CLL (dated by TCRdb to the early 2020s). Regarding the study in general: In this cohort, approximately 14 patients were treatment-naive and ten to eleven were relapsed/refractory, while about 17 had unmutated IGHV. Samples averaged roughly 280,000 productive templates and tens of thousands of productive rearrangements. Every sample from remission and from progressive disease was obtained while the patients were still on ibrutinib. Of the approximately 90 people in the trial, 25 to 30 had longitudinal samples available. Cryopreserved peripheral blood mononuclear cells were collected before treatment, at response, and at either disease progression or sustained remission. Partial responses were observed in approximately 24 patients and complete responses in 2; after a median follow-up of roughly 72 months, remission was maintained in around 14 patients and progression was observed in about twelve. Response samples were taken after a median of roughly 12 months on treatment, ranging from about 6 to 40 months. What the study reported, not specific to this receptor: Sampling times were not matched between sustained-remission and progressing patients, and lymph node repertoires were not studied. Baseline clonality exceeded that of age-matched healthy donors and correlated strongly with circulating CD8+ T-cell counts. Public clonotypes were rare and either shrank or stayed stable during treatment, and the rise in clonality at ibrutinib response reflected expansion of private clonotypes. Clonality increased at ibrutinib response, stayed stable in sustained remission, and fell back toward baseline at progression.

The time point label corresponds to: roughly 23 months on ibrutinib. For TCR beta library preparation, roughly 2.2 micrograms of genomic DNA was extracted from cryopreserved PBMCs. Longitudinal blood samples from CLL patients receiving ibrutinib monotherapy were subjected to high-throughput TCR beta sequencing. Patients were enrolled in a phase 2 open-label single-center ibrutinib monotherapy trial. CDR1 and CDR2, looked up from the germline V gene, are SGHRS and YFSETQ. The CDR3 spans 15 residues, from the cysteine through the phenylalanine. CDR3 DNA only is kept here, 45 bases in frame from base 1. At the junction V is shortened by 0 bases and J by 9 bases; bases outside the gene matches: 7. The goal of deep resolution MiSeq sequencing was a depth between 1 in 1 million and 1 in 200,000 T cells, and coverage averaged 10x per clonotype. The immunoSEQ hsTCRB Kit was used to generate the TCR beta libraries. Processing in the source paper ran as follows. Data were analyzed with ImmunoSEQ Data Assistant and ImmunoSEQ Analyzer, with V, D and J genes assigned per IMGT definitions. Clonality, which ranges from 0 to 1, was calculated by subtracting the normalized Shannon entropy of productive rearrangement frequencies from one. Public clonotype analysis was restricted to overrepresented clonotypes comprising at least 0.05% of each patient's repertoire. Repertoires from approximately 12 age-matched healthy donors in immuneACCESS were used as clonality controls. TCRdb took over this immuneACCESS table, retaining in-frame rearrangements with V and J assigned. Such tables are incomplete; in checked studies, under half of the missing clones stem from an unresolved V gene, and the remainder is unexplained. V, J and clone size are those of that table, while D and trimming were read from the DNA. The sample table shows some 130,000 clones, and approximately 85% are seen once. Roughly 1.9% of the sample comes from the top ten.

Of note for this clone: Its cognate antigen has yet to be identified. No base quality values were provided; no much bigger clone lies one nucleotide off.

The chain joins TRBV5-1 to TRBJ1-4; a stretch of 8 junction bases matches TRBD1. The receptor comes from a human donor with chronic lymphocytic leukemia. This sample comprised PBMCs, obtained after 24 months of ibrutinib treatment. The nucleotide sequence is given as TGCGCCAGCAGCTTGGAAGGGACAGGATCACAAAAACTGTTTTTT. Protein translation: CASSLEGTGSQKLFF.